The 26 T cell receptor beta chains reported below all come from one sample, sequenced in a study of shared clonotypes between healthy human individuals. The table came from immunoSEQ multiplex PCR; TCRdb's copy has only in-frame clones and leaves some out. This table has about 2 million clones, roughly 95% appearing once. Sequencing was performed on naive CD4+ T cells sorted from blood. The subset is: CD45RA+ positively selected. These receptors were obtained from a man aged 18-30 years in good health.

This sequence joins TRBV18 and TRBJ2-1; 7 bases line up with TRBD2. V lost 0 bases, J lost 6 bases, and 11 bases stayed unmatched. This CDR3 region has 17 residues. Germline assignment: CDR1 KGHSH and CDR2 LQKENI. CDR3 in DNA: TGTGCCAGCTCACCACCGGGGTGGCTAGCGGAGGGCAATGAGCAGTTCTTC. It translates to CASSPPGWLAEGNEQFF. The variable domain in full, completed from reference TRBV18 and TRBJ2-1, reads NAGVMQNPRHLVRRRGQEARLRCSPMKGHSHVYWYRQLPEEGLKFMVYLQKENIIDESGMPKERFSAEFPKEGPSILRIQQVVRGDSAAYFCASSPPGWLAEGNEQFFGPGTRLTVL.

The V and J genes are TRBV7-3 and TRBJ1-5, with TRBD1 matching 7 bases. Germline V gene lookup returns CDR1 SGHTA and CDR2 FQGTGA. Trimming cost V 5 bases and J 0 bases; bases outside gene matches: 4. The CDR3 totals 15 residues. In DNA, the CDR3 is TGTGCCAGCAGCATAGACAGGGTTAGCAATCAGCCCCAGCATTTT. Translation gives CASSIDRVSNQPQHF.

The rearrangement links TRBV19 to TRBJ2-5, with a possible D match to TRBD2 (5 bases). Germline lookup yields CDR1 LNHDA and CDR2 SQIVND (reference sequence). Trimming shortened V by 2 bases and J by 8 bases, and 15 bases separated the two germline ends. This CDR3 has 14 residues. CDR3 region: CASSIKLGPLTQYF. In DNA form, the CDR3 reads TGTGCCAGTAGTATAAAACTAGGGCCCTTAACCCAGTACTTC.

This sequence joins TRBV5-4 and TRBJ2-1, with D unresolved. This CDR3 spans 14 amino acids. Trimming left V 3 bases short and J 7 bases short, with 14 bases between. Germline values: CDR1 SGHNT, CDR2 YYREEE (reference sequence). CDR3 sequence reads: CASSSTSVRNEQFF. Here the CDR3 DNA reads TGTGCCAGCAGCTCGACCTCGGTAAGGAATGAGCAGTTCTTC. Variable domain in full (rest from reference TRBV5-4 and TRBJ2-1): ETGVTQSPTHLIKTRGQQVTLRCSSQSGHNTVSWYQQALGQGPQFIFQYYREEENGRGNFPPRFSGLQFPNYSSELNVNALELDDSALYLCASSSTSVRNEQFFGPGTRLTVL.

The chain employs TRBV7-6 and TRBJ1-1; a possible D gene is TRBD1 (5 bases). V was pared by 5 bases and J by 3 bases, with 19 bases between. The germline CDR1 and CDR2 sequences are SGHVS and FNYEAQ. The CDR3 loop spans 16 amino acids. This CDR3 reads CASSPRTGRSHTEAFF. The CDR3 DNA reads TGTGCCAGCAGCCCCCGCACAGGACGGAGTCACACTGAAGCTTTCTTT.

The gene calls are TRBV10-3 and TRBJ2-2; 11 nucleotides align to TRBD2. Germline CDR1 and CDR2: ENHRY and SYGVKD. CDR3 length: 17 amino acids. V lost 4 bases to trimming and J lost 5 bases; unmatched junction nucleotides: 9. The CDR3 bases are TGTGCCATCAGTGTTACTAGCGGGGGCTCGGAGACCGGGGAGCTGTTTTTT. It yields the protein CAISVTSGGSETGELFF.

Concerning this clone itself: Within the sample, other DNA sequences also encode this same CDR3. This chain uses TRBV5-1 with TRBJ2-5, with D possibly TRBD1 on 6 matching bases. In germline, CDR1 is SGHRS, CDR2 YFSETQ. Trimming took 7 bases from V and 0 from J, leaving 7 bases between them. CDR3 length equals 12 residues. In DNA form, the CDR3 reads TGCGCCAGCCGGACAGACCAAGAGACCCAGTACTTC. Translation: CASRTDQETQYF.

The CDR3 loop is CASSVDRGLEQFF. CDR3 nucleotides: TGTGCCAGTAGTGTTGACAGGGGGCTTGAGCAGTTCTTC. The rearrangement links TRBV19 to TRBJ2-1; 10 bases agree with TRBD1. In germline, CDR1 is LNHDA, CDR2 SQIVND (reference sequence). V shed 5 bases, J shed 9 bases, and the junction held 4 bases outside the gene matches. The CDR3 is made up of 13 amino acids.

This chain links TRBV28 with TRBJ1-1; 8 positions match TRBD1. CDR3 length: 14 amino acids. J gave up 4 bases and V 2 bases, and 3 bases lay outside the gene matches. CDR1 MDHEN and CDR2 SYDVKM come from the germline V gene. In nucleotides, the CDR3 is TGTGCCAGCAGTTTAAGGACAGGGATCACTGAAGCTTTCTTT. It codes for CASSLRTGITEAFF.

This chain links TRBV18 with TRBJ2-7; TRBD1 matches 8 bases. The CDR3 has 15 amino acids. Per the germline V gene, CDR1 is KGHSH and CDR2 is LQKENI. V was clipped by 6 bases and J by 1 base; unmatched bases: 8. As DNA, the CDR3 is TGTGCCAGCTCCCAAGGGACAGGCCCTTCCTACGAGCAGTACTTC. Residues: CASSQGTGPSYEQYF. The full variable domain, its missing parts supplied by reference TRBV18 and TRBJ2-7, is NAGVMQNPRHLVRRRGQEARLRCSPMKGHSHVYWYRQLPEEGLKFMVYLQKENIIDESGMPKERFSAEFPKEGPSILRIQQVVRGDSAAYFCASSQGTGPSYEQYFGPGTRLTVT.

The chain has TRBV7-6 and TRBJ1-1; possible D gene TRBD1, 5 bases. The V end lost 0 bases, the J end lost 11 bases, and 10 bases lay between the germline ends. The germline CDR1 and CDR2 sequences are SGHVS and FNYEAQ. This CDR3 comprises 12 residues. CDR3: CASSLASGHAFF. Written as DNA, the CDR3 is TGTGCCAGCAGCTTAGCTTCAGGGCACGCTTTCTTT.

The chain recombines TRBV11-2 with TRBJ1-2; D gene ambiguous. V was trimmed by 1 base and J by 8 bases, leaving 11 bases between them. The CDR3 is made up of 13 amino acids. The germline gives CDR1 SGHAT, CDR2 FQNNGV. Written as DNA, the CDR3 is TGTGCCAGCAGCTTAGCCGCGGCGAGCGGCTACACCTTC. This codes for CASSLAAASGYTF. Complete variable domain (other parts from reference TRBV11-2 and TRBJ1-2): EAGVAQSPRYKIIEKRQSVAFWCNPISGHATLYWYQQILGQGPKLLIQFQNNGVVDDSQLPKDRFSAERLKGVDSTLKIQPAKLEDSAVYLCASSLAAASGYTFGSGTRLTVV.

J is TRBJ2-2 and V is TRBV19; possibly TRBD1 or TRBD2 for D (5 bases each). The ends were cut back, 3 bases at V and 1 base at J, with 9 bases in the middle. Germline-derived CDR1 and CDR2 are LNHDA and SQIVND (reference sequence). This CDR3 has 15 amino acids. DNA for the CDR3: TGTGCCAGTAGTATTTTTGGGGGGAACACCGGGGAGCTGTTTTTT. Translation gives CASSIFGGNTGELFF. Using reference TRBV19 and TRBJ2-2 for the parts outside the CDR3, the full variable domain is DGGITQSPKYLFRKEGQNVTLSCEQNLNHDAMYWYRQDPGQGLRLIYYSQIVNDFQKGDIAEGYSVSREKKESFPLTVTSAQKNPTAFYLCASSIFGGNTGELFFGEGSRLTVL.

This chain connects TRBV19 to TRBJ1-1; D gene unclear. The germline V gene has CDR1 LNHDA and CDR2 SQIVND (reference sequence). Trimming removed 5 bases from V and 1 base from J, with 8 bases in between. The CDR3 is 13 amino acids. The CDR3 nucleotides read TGTGCCAGTAGTGTTTCACGGAACACTGAAGCTTTCTTT. It is translated as CASSVSRNTEAFF.

V gene TRBV18 combines with J gene TRBJ1-1; 10 bases align to TRBD1. The CDR3 has 16 residues. Germline lookup yields CDR1 KGHSH and CDR2 LQKENI. Trimming removed 4 bases from V and 1 base from J; junction bases left unmatched: 6. CDR3 loop: CASSRTGTGENTEAFF. CDR3 bases: TGTGCCAGCTCACGTACCGGGACAGGGGAGAACACTGAAGCTTTCTTT.

In its sample, this clone was seen once. This chain uses TRBV28 with TRBJ2-6, with D unclear. Per the germline V gene, CDR1 is MDHEN and CDR2 is SYDVKM. V lost 5 bases and J lost 4, with 12 bases in between. This CDR3 has 15 residues. The CDR3 loop reads CASSNLVLGANVLTF. The CDR3 DNA reads as TGTGCCAGCAGTAACTTAGTGTTAGGGGCCAACGTCCTGACTTTC. The full variable domain, with the rest looked up from reference TRBV28 and TRBJ2-6, is DVKVTQSSRYLVKRTGEKVFLECVQDMDHENMFWYRQDPGLGLRLIYFSYDVKMKEKGDIPEGYSVSREKKERFSLILESASTNQTSMYLCASSNLVLGANVLTFGAGSRLTVL.

The chain has TRBV5-4 and TRBJ2-5; 13 bases are a match to TRBD2. Losses at the gene ends were 3 bases for V and 2 bases for J; bases not matched to a gene: 4. The CDR3 is made up of 16 amino acids. Germline CDR1 SGHNT, CDR2 YYREEE (reference sequence). In DNA, the CDR3 is TGTGCCAGCAGCTGGGGGACTAGCGGGACGCAAGAGACCCAGTACTTC. Its protein product is CASSWGTSGTQETQYF.

The rearrangement joins TRBV2 to TRBJ2-3; D remains unclear. CDR1 and CDR2 from the germline V gene are SNHLY and FYNNEI. This CDR3 is 17 amino acids long. The ends were cut back, 5 bases at V and 0 bases at J, with 18 bases in the middle. The CDR3, as DNA: TGTGCCAGCAGTCCCTTGTATGTAGGGCCTAGCACAGATACGCAGTATTTT. It codes for CASSPLYVGPSTDTQYF.

The chain joins TRBV6-1 to TRBJ1-6; D not resolved. Per germline, CDR1 MNHNS and CDR2 SASEGT. The CDR3 length is 12 residues. Trimming stripped 7 bases from V and 10 bases from J, with 11 bases between. The CDR3 reads CASTREASPLHF. Here the CDR3 DNA reads TGTGCCAGCACGAGGGAGGCCTCACCCCTCCACTTT.

The chain joins TRBV6-5 to TRBJ1-6; TRBD1 is a possible D gene (5 bases). V lost 6 bases and J 6 bases, leaving 12 bases between the germline ends. This CDR3 is 14 amino acids long. The germline V gene has CDR1 MNHEY and CDR2 SVGAGI. This CDR3 is CASRADSSNSPLHF. The DNA of the CDR3 is TGTGCCAGCAGGGCCGACAGCTCTAATTCACCCCTCCACTTT.

A remark on this clone: Other DNA sequences in this sample translate to the same CDR3. This chain uses TRBV7-9 with TRBJ1-1, with no clear D. CDR3 length equals 13 residues. Trimming removed 5 bases from V and 2 bases from J, with 9 bases in between. Germline assignment: CDR1 SEHNR and CDR2 FQNEAQ (reference sequence). CDR3 residues: CASSPQGNTEAFF. Here the CDR3 DNA reads TGTGCCAGCAGCCCCCAAGGAAACACTGAAGCTTTCTTT.

This chain uses TRBV10-3 with TRBJ2-5; no clear D gene. V was shortened by 5 bases and J by 3 bases, with 13 bases between the two germline ends. CDR1 and CDR2 (germline): ENHRY, SYGVKD. This CDR3 is 14 amino acids long. CDR3 amino acids: CAISRNLAEETQYF. The CDR3 region has the DNA TGTGCCATCAGTCGTAACCTTGCGGAAGAGACCCAGTACTTC.

As regards this clone: A much larger clone differs from this one at a single base, so this may be a read error. This sample includes further DNA sequences coding for the same CDR3. The chain uses TRBV7-2 and TRBJ1-2; D is unresolved. V was clipped by 3 bases and J by 2 bases, with 7 bases between them. From germline, CDR1 is SGHTA and CDR2 FQGNSA. The CDR3 has 13 amino acids. The CDR3: CASSLDGNYGYTF. CDR3 sequence (DNA): TGTGCCAGCAGCTTGGACGGGAACTATGGCTACACCTTC.

The rearrangement uses TRBV5-1 and TRBJ2-3, with D possibly TRBD1 on 6 matching bases. Germline-derived CDR1 and CDR2 are SGHRS and YFSETQ. Trimming pared 1 base from V and 3 bases from J, leaving 21 bases between. The CDR3 is 18 amino acids. The CDR3: CASSLRQATSQFTDTQYF. CDR3 coding DNA: TGCGCCAGCAGCTTGAGACAGGCAACTTCTCAGTTTACAGATACGCAGTATTTT.

This chain links TRBV6-6 with TRBJ2-2; D may be TRBD1 or TRBD2 (6 bases each). Germline V gives CDR1 MNHNY, CDR2 SVGAGI (reference sequence). The CDR3 runs to 15 residues. V lost 8 bases to trimming and J lost 0 bases, with 13 bases between them. The CDR3 loop reads CASPRGDPNTGELFF. The CDR3, as DNA: TGTGCCAGCCCAAGGGGGGACCCGAACACCGGGGAGCTGTTTTTT.

The V call is TRBV18, the J call TRBJ2-3, with TRBD2 matching over 12 bases. The germline V gene encodes CDR1 KGHSH and CDR2 LQKENI. J was trimmed by 7 bases and V by 2 bases; bases with no gene match: 19. This CDR3 spans 20 amino acids. The CDR3 reads CASSPDRAHRTSGKSNTQYF. As DNA, the CDR3 is TGTGCCAGCTCACCAGACAGGGCCCACCGGACTAGCGGGAAATCAAATACGCAGTATTTT.